The T cell receptor beta chain under discussion was sequenced for a study of T cell responses to AZD1222 COVID-19 vaccine. Study-wide points: Spike-specific TCR breadth and depth grew following two AZD1222 doses. After the peak T cell response, and only then, were repertoires sampled. White British ancestry dominated among donors, who included more females, and clonal diversity was possibly underestimated. In the spike-specific TCR repertoire, nearly half reportedly target unmutated variant regions.

A remark on this clone: Antigen specificity is unknown.

Produced via immunoSEQ multiplex PCR; TCRdb's table is partial and in-frame only. The repertoire consists of 140,000 or so clones, with around 90% occurring once and the leading ten covering 3.5% to 4.5%. After removal of 3 bases from V and 9 bases from J, the junction contained 4 bases not matched to a gene. There are 12 residues in the CDR3. Germline V gene sequence: CDR1 LGHNA, CDR2 YSLEER. Here the sequenced sample was peripheral blood, taken 28 days after the second AZD1222 dose. The TCR sequence derives from an adult who received the AZD1222 COVID-19 vaccine. The chain is built from TRBV4-3 and TRBJ1-1; 7 bases map to TRBD1. Here the CDR3 DNA reads TGCGCCAGCAGCCATCGCAGGGGGAAAGCTTTCTTT. It encodes CASSHRRGKAFF.